The 21 T cell receptor beta chains listed next were all sequenced from one sample in a study of control samples from healthy donors and cancer patients. Sequencing used immunoSEQ multiplex PCR; TCRdb keeps in-frame clones, though not all of them. The sample holds 100,000 to 150,000 clones; around 87% are singletons and the top ten take around an eighth. The sequencing sample was made of blood. These receptors originate from a young man in good health.

This chain joins TRBV7-2 and TRBJ1-2; D is possibly TRBD1 (6 bases). V lost 2 bases to trimming and J lost 6 bases, with 7 bases between them. The CDR3 spans 12 residues. Germline lookup yields CDR1 SGHTA and CDR2 FQGNSA. The CDR3 DNA reads as TGTGCCAGCAGCTTATACAGGGATGGCTACACCTTC. It specifies CASSLYRDGYTF.

The DNA of the CDR3 is TGCGCCAGCAGCTCTATGGCCGGGCCCTATGGCTACACCTTC. Translated: CASSSMAGPYGYTF. The rearrangement joins TRBV5-1 to TRBJ1-2; no reliable D call. Between the trimmed V and J ends, which lost 3 bases and 4 bases, there was a span of 13 bases. The CDR3 is 14 residues long. From germline, CDR1 is SGHRS and CDR2 YFSETQ.

J is TRBJ2-7 and V is TRBV27; TRBD1 aligns across 9 bases. Looked up from germline, CDR1 is MNHEY and CDR2 is SMNVEV (reference sequence). The J segment lost 0 bases and the V segment lost 6 bases, leaving 3 bases of the junction unmatched. This CDR3 is built from 14 residues. This chain's CDR3 is CASRGTGSSYEQYV. The CDR3 DNA sequence: TGTGCCAGCAGAGGGACAGGGAGCTCCTACGAGCAGTACGTC.

V is TRBV5-4 and J is TRBJ2-1, with TRBD1 matching over 8 bases. After removal of 4 bases from V and 6 bases from J, the junction contained 3 bases not matched to a gene. Germline V CDR1 and CDR2: SGHNT, YYREEE (reference sequence). This CDR3 region has 13 residues. The CDR3, as DNA: TGTGCCAGCAGCCGAACAGGGGGCAATGAGCAGTTCTTC. Its translation: CASSRTGGNEQFF.

The rearrangement joins TRBV5-1 to TRBJ2-1, with TRBD1 matching 7 bases. This CDR3 has 15 residues. Germline-derived CDR1 and CDR2 are SGHRS and YFSETQ. V shed 4 bases and J 6 bases; nucleotides not matched to a gene: 10. CDR3 region: CASSRDRAVSNEQFF. For the CDR3, the DNA is TGCGCCAGCAGCCGCGACAGGGCGGTTAGCAATGAGCAGTTCTTC.

This rearrangement joins TRBV6-5 to TRBJ1-4; D is unresolved. Per germline, CDR1 MNHEY and CDR2 SVGAGI. V lost 6 bases and J lost 12, with 14 bases in between. The CDR3 runs to 12 residues. This CDR3 reads CASRSAFRELFF. In DNA form, the CDR3 reads TGTGCCAGCAGATCAGCCTTTAGAGAACTGTTTTTT.

The chain employs TRBV5-1 and TRBJ2-1; 7 bases agree with TRBD2. This CDR3 comprises 15 residues. V was clipped by 7 bases and J by 1 base; unmatched bases: 8. From germline, CDR1 is SGHRS and CDR2 YFSETQ. CDR3 bases: TGCGCCAGCCTCGGGGGAGCGGGGTCCTACAATGAGCAGTTCTTC. It yields the protein CASLGGAGSYNEQFF.

The chain employs TRBV18 and TRBJ2-5, with TRBD1 matching over 8 bases. The CDR3 totals 14 residues. Germline trimming cut 2 bases from V and 3 bases from J; bases unmatched to any gene: 2. The germline gives CDR1 KGHSH, CDR2 LQKENI. CDR3 loop: CASSPEDREETQYF. Here the CDR3 DNA reads TGTGCCAGCTCACCAGAGGACAGGGAAGAGACCCAGTACTTC.

This chain links TRBV5-1 with TRBJ1-4, with TRBD1 as a possible D gene (5 bases). This CDR3 is 16 amino acids long. V lost 4 bases and J 7 bases, leaving 20 bases between the germline ends. Per the germline V gene, CDR1 is SGHRS and CDR2 is YFSETQ. The CDR3 DNA follows: TGCGCCAGCAGCCTGACAATCACACGGGACGGTGAAAAACTGTTTTTT. This gives the protein CASSLTITRDGEKLFF.

V and J are TRBV10-2 and TRBJ1-1, with 7 bases that match TRBD1. In germline, CDR1 is WSHSY, CDR2 SAAADI. The V and J ends lost 7 bases and 4 bases, in that order; junction bases with no gene match: 6. The CDR3 consists of 13 residues. The CDR3 DNA reads TGCGCCAGCATAGACAGGGACACCACTGAAGCTTTCTTT. Encoded protein: CASIDRDTTEAFF.

The genes are TRBV9 and TRBJ2-1; D not resolved. Germline-derived CDR1 and CDR2 are SGDLS and YYNGEE. The V gene lost 3 bases and the J gene lost 2 bases, with 18 bases spanning the gap. This CDR3 is 17 amino acids long. The CDR3: CASSAPRTGLAYNEQFF. DNA of the CDR3: TGTGCCAGCAGCGCCCCGCGGACGGGCCTCGCCTACAATGAGCAGTTCTTC.

The chain couples TRBV19 to TRBJ2-4; 9 positions match TRBD2. Germline lookup yields CDR1 LNHDA and CDR2 SQIVND (reference sequence). J gave up 5 bases and V 9 bases, and 8 bases lay outside the gene matches. There are 14 residues in the CDR3. Written as DNA, the CDR3 is TGTGCCAGCAGATCTAGCGGGAAGGAAAACATTCAGTACTTC. Its translation is CASRSSGKENIQYF.

The chain joins TRBV7-9 to TRBJ1-5; the match to TRBD1 covers 7 bases. The trim removed 10 bases at V and 1 base at J, leaving 19 bases unmatched. CDR1 is SEHNR and CDR2 is FQNEAQ in the germline V gene (reference sequence). The CDR3 length is 18 residues. The CDR3 nucleotides are TGTGCCAACTCCGGACAGGCAAAAGGGAATATCAGCAATCAGCCCCAGCATTTT. Protein sequence: CANSGQAKGNISNQPQHF.

The chain recombines TRBV24-1 with TRBJ2-3; D possibly corresponds to TRBD2 (5 bases). The CDR3 sequence is 13 residues long. Germline CDR1 KGHDR, CDR2 SFDVKD. The V end was cut by 10 bases, the J end by 3 bases, with 13 bases between. The CDR3 region is CATEGEWTDTQYF. CDR3 coding DNA: TGTGCCACTGAGGGAGAGTGGACAGATACGCAGTATTTT.

With respect to this clone: Other nucleotide sequences from this sample produce the same CDR3. The rearrangement links TRBV3-1 (or the pseudogene TRBV3-2) to TRBJ1-1; unclear D gene. This CDR3 has 13 amino acids. The germline V and J ends were trimmed by 1 base and 1 base, with 4 bases remaining between them. Looked up from germline, CDR1 is LGHDT and CDR2 is YNNKEL (reference sequence). The CDR3 nucleotides are TGTGCCAGCAGCCAAGGAGGGAACACTGAAGCTTTCTTT. It codes for CASSQGGNTEAFF.

DNA for the CDR3: TGTGCCAGCAGCTTAGAAGGGGTAGCGGGGGGACCGTACGAGCAGTACGTC. Its translation is CASSLEGVAGGPYEQYV. This chain joins TRBV11-2 and TRBJ2-7, with TRBD2 identical over 10 bases. This CDR3 has 17 residues. After removal of 0 bases from V and 4 bases from J, the junction contained 9 bases not matched to a gene. CDR1 SGHAT and CDR2 FQNNGV come from the germline V gene.

This sequence joins TRBV19 and TRBJ1-5; D is uncertain. Per germline, CDR1 LNHDA and CDR2 SQIVND (reference sequence). The CDR3 sequence is 13 residues long. V shed 4 bases and J shed 3 bases, with 7 bases lying between them. CDR3 DNA: TGTGCCAGTAGTAAGACCTACAATCAGCCCCAGCATTTT. It codes for CASSKTYNQPQHF.

This chain's CDR3 is CASSPGQGSGYTF. The CDR3 DNA sequence: TGTGCCAGCAGCCCGGGACAGGGAAGTGGCTACACCTTC. The chain has TRBV5-6 and TRBJ1-2; TRBD1 agrees at 9 bases. The CDR3 runs to 13 residues. Germline assignment: CDR1 SGHDT and CDR2 YYEEEE. J gave up 7 bases and V 4 bases, and 5 bases lay outside the gene matches.

The J gene is TRBJ1-1, the V gene TRBV3-1 (or the pseudogene TRBV3-2), with D maybe TRBD1 (5 bases). The V end lost 8 bases, the J end lost 5 bases, and 12 bases lay between the germline ends. The germline V gene encodes CDR1 LGHDT and CDR2 YNNKEL (reference sequence). There are 12 residues in the CDR3. The CDR3 reads CASLKEGTEAFF. The CDR3 nucleotides are TGTGCCAGCCTCAAGGAGGGGACTGAAGCTTTCTTT.

The chain is built from TRBV4-1 and TRBJ2-5, with 11 bases identical to TRBD1. The CDR3 covers 17 residues. Unmatched junction bases numbered 5, after V lost 1 base and J lost 1 base. Germline assignment: CDR1 MGHRA and CDR2 YSYEKL. The CDR3 DNA reads as TGCGCCAGCAGCCAAGGTTCCGGGACAGGGGGCCAAGAGACCCAGTACTTC. The encoded protein is CASSQGSGTGGQETQYF.

The chain joins TRBV18 to TRBJ2-7, with D possibly TRBD2 on 5 matching bases. Germline CDR1 is KGHSH and CDR2 is LQKENI. The V end lost 3 bases, the J end lost 5 bases, and 17 bases lay between the germline ends. The CDR3 loop spans 15 amino acids. CDR3 sequence reads: CASSPTDVGIHEQYV. The CDR3 bases are TGTGCCAGCTCACCCACCGATGTCGGGATCCACGAGCAGTACGTC.